This entry lists 2 T cell receptor beta chains sequenced from one sample in a study of blood T cell repertoires in COVID-19. The table came from immunoSEQ multiplex PCR; TCRdb's copy has only in-frame clones and leaves some out. Found here are fewer than 200,000 clones, around 89% of them singletons; the top ten hold roughly 2%. The sequencing input was peripheral blood. The receptor set was obtained from a man aged 50 to 59 who had recovered from COVID-19.

This clone was seen a few times. The V and J genes are TRBV4-1 and TRBJ1-2; a weak D match, TRBD1 (6 bases). V lost 0 bases and J 5 bases, leaving 16 bases between the germline ends. The CDR3 is 16 amino acids. Germline CDR1 and CDR2: MGHRA and YSYEKL. Written as DNA, the CDR3 is TGCGCCAGCAGCCAAGAACCCACGGACAGTGGGTATGGCTACACCTTC. This translates into CASSQEPTDSGYGYTF.

The V and J genes are TRBV24-1 and TRBJ1-2, with TRBD1 matching over 10 bases. Germline V lookup: CDR1 KGHDR, CDR2 SFDVKD. The trim removed 7 bases at V and 7 bases at J, leaving 8 bases unmatched. The CDR3 runs to 14 residues. The CDR3 sequence is CATRPGQGFSGYTF. Here the CDR3 DNA reads TGTGCCACCAGACCGGGACAGGGGTTTTCTGGCTACACCTTC.